This TCR beta chain was recorded in a study of regulatory T cells in long-lasting Graves disease. The study, taken as a whole, reports: Persistent-disease Graves' patients showed less TCR diversity than new cases.

Time point reported: newly diagnosed GD, antithyroid drugs for less than 3 months. Following extraction of RNA from PBMCs, that RNA was used to make the TCR library. Arm-PCR of CDR3 regions and iRepertoire HTBI primers were the basis on which TCR beta libraries were built. A single record per CDR3 protein comes from TCRdb applying MiXCR to the multiplex PCR reads. The repertoire holds 400,000 to 500,000 distinct CDR3 sequences, with around 15% as singletons. In this sample, this clonotype turned up a few times. Its antigen remains unidentified. The V and J ends lost 7 bases and 4 bases, in that order; junction bases with no gene match: 6. The germline CDR1 and CDR2 sequences are WNHNN and SYGVQD (reference sequence). The CDR3 sequence is 14 residues long. Separately, the same data were catalogued under a study of T cells in Graves' hyperthyroidism and ophthalmopathy.

The sample here was peripheral blood mononuclear cells (PBMCs), taken at new diagnosis, from a patient treated with antithyroid drugs. V is TRBV10-1 and J is TRBJ2-2; TRBD2 aligns across 7 bases. This clonotype originated in a woman aged 30 to 39 with Graves disease. This CDR3 is CASTGSGPTGELFF. Written as DNA, the CDR3 is TGCGCCAGCACAGGTAGCGGGCCCACCGGGGAGCTGTTTTTT.